This T cell receptor (beta chain) was profiled in a study of T cells in Graves' hyperthyroidism and ophthalmopathy. Study overall: Staff took peripheral blood when the initial diagnosis was made, before any treatment began. General study findings and limits: Also found in blood were most expanded thyroid clonotypes above 0.001.

The CDR3 sequence is 15 residues long. The germline V gene encodes CDR1 SGHRS and CDR2 YFSETQ. Between the trimmed V and J ends, which lost 0 bases and 1 base, there was a span of 10 bases. A Clinical Activity Score of at least 3, a NOSPECS grade of at least 4 and a duration under 3 months were recorded in the ophthalmopathy patients. Uncontrolled infection, other autoimmune disease, pregnancy and lactation each barred patients from inclusion. Points on this clonotype: Its antigen is undetermined.

The source material, RNA transcripts, was used to amplify TCR beta CDR3 regions. First-round RT-PCR with HTBI primers amplified the TCR CDR3 region. TCRdb reprocessed the multiplex PCR reads with MiXCR, giving one entry per CDR3 protein. This table has roughly 500,000 distinct CDR3 sequences, roughly 15% appearing once. The receptor comes from a woman in her thirties with Graves' ophthalmopathy. The chain joins TRBV5-1 to TRBJ1-1; D is unclear. Material: blood. The DNA for the CDR3 is TGCGCCAGCAGCTTGGACGTTGGACGGAACACTGAAGCTTTCTTT. It codes for CASSLDVGRNTEAFF.